Included here is one TCR beta chain sequence, with context. Its antigen is currently not known. Within one base of it there is no much larger clone, and no base qualities were kept. Post-treatment primary, local recurrence and metastasis tumors from poor-prognosis patients were used as specimens. The source of the sample is a study of the immune and genomic landscape of osteosarcoma (dated by TCRdb to 2020 to 2022). Background for the entire study: The overall cohort included a few dozen pediatric and adult patients with high-grade osteosarcoma, and the median age at diagnosis was about 25 years (range about 5-85). Poor-risk disease was overrepresented in the cohort, as 73% of patients had an unfavorable pathologic response to standard therapy and 55% to 70% had died. In the overall cohort, 60% of patients were male, and approximately 80% had localized disease at diagnosis. The study profiled osteosarcoma specimens with whole genome, RNA and T-cell receptor sequencing plus immunohistochemistry and reverse phase protein arrays to define immunogenic potential. To characterize the osteosarcoma immunogenomic landscape, the TCR sequencing results were combined with transcriptome, protein array and immunostaining data. An explanation for the limited clinical activity of immune checkpoint inhibitors in osteosarcoma was sought in the study. A few patients contributed a couple of samples from the same tumor site.

Including cysteine and phenylalanine, the CDR3 has 17 amino acids. The only DNA kept is the CDR3, 51 bases in frame from the first base. Ends trimmed: V by 7 bases, J by 6 bases; bases unmatched to a gene: 18. Reading the germline V gene gives CDR1 MDHEN and CDR2 SYDVKM. Overall results and qualifications from the work: A handful of cases had a single hyperexpanded clone dominating the repertoire, and all had fewer than 100 T-cell clonotypes. Overall, productive TCR clonality was low, with a mean of 0.09 and a maximum of 0.3, which suggests limited clonal expansion of T cells. Clonality benchmarks were derived from external normal skin and healthy peripheral blood data rather than from matched normal tissue. TCR productive clonality was higher in the immune-hot C3 cluster than the cold C1 cluster but still low overall. Because osteosarcoma is rare and all possible samples were collected, sample size was not determined by any statistical method. Matched blood was collected from only a couple of patients, alongside the frozen tumor specimens.

TCR beta chain CDR3 regions were immunosequenced using the ImmunoSEQ Assay (Adaptive Biotechnologies). On the study's bioinformatics: TCRB rearrangements, read counts, read proportions and gene usage were exported through the ImmunoSEQ Analyzer platform. T-cell clonality was calculated from productive rearrangements as 1 minus Pielou's evenness. In the clonal space homeostasis analysis, clonotypes were binned as rare, small, medium, large or hyperexpanded (0.01 to 1 of the repertoire). TCR productive clonality was compared across immune clusters C1, C2 and C3 using the Wilcoxon rank sum test. TCRdb re-hosts the immuneACCESS table, in-frame sequences only. Its copies lack some clones; in the studies checked, an unresolved V gene accounts for under half of them, and the cause for the rest is not known. The DNA gave D and trimming, while V, J and clone size come from that table. The sample table shows about 6,200 clones, and approximately 64% are seen once. Approximately 16% of the sample belongs to the ten largest clones.

Sequencing was carried out using osteosarcoma tumor tissue from the lung. The rearrangement joined TRBV28 to TRBJ2-7; TRBD2 agrees with 10 junctional bases. The receptor's source is a human donor with osteosarcoma. The CDR3 has the sequence CASTPGHVAGGPLEQYF. The DNA sequence reads TGTGCCAGCACCCCGGGACACGTAGCGGGAGGCCCTCTCGAGCAGTACTTC.